The rows below give T cell receptor beta chains drawn from one sample of a study of blood T cell repertoires in COVID-19. TCRdb keeps only in-frame clones here, not all; method: immunoSEQ multiplex PCR. This sample has 150,000 to 200,000 clones; around 90% occur once, and the top ten carry 6.5% to 8.5%. Sample: peripheral blood. These receptors were obtained from a man in his forties with acute or convalescent COVID-19. Both conserved end residues are part of each CDR3. D genes are given only for firm matches. Not all rows give a size; the values are once, few, many and, for expanded clones, a class.

clone size: NA
J gene: TRBJ1-2
V gene: TRBV11-1
D gene: NA
CDR3 length: 14
CDR3 DNA: TGTGCCAGCAGCCCCGCCGGGATATACTATGGCTACACCTTC
CDR3 protein: CASSPAGIYYGYTF

clone size: NA
J gene: TRBJ1-6
V gene: TRBV5-6
D gene: NA
CDR3 length: 15
CDR3 DNA: TGTGCCAGCACCCTTGACGGGGTAATGGGGTCACCCCTCCACTTT
CDR3 protein: CASTLDGVMGSPLHF

clone size: NA
J gene: TRBJ2-7
V gene: TRBV6-1
D gene: TRBD1
CDR3 length: 15
CDR3 DNA: TGTGCCAGCAGTGAAGTGTGGGACAGTCACTACGAGCAGTACTTC
CDR3 protein: CASSEVWDSHYEQYF

clone size: NA
J gene: TRBJ2-5
V gene: TRBV18
D gene: TRBD2
CDR3 length: 14
CDR3 DNA: TGTGCCAGCTCACCCCTTACTAGCGGGCAGACCCAGTACTTC
CDR3 protein: CASSPLTSGQTQYF

clone size: once
J gene: TRBJ2-7
V gene: TRBV18
D gene: NA
CDR3 length: 12
CDR3 DNA: TGTGCCAGCTCACCAACAGGGATCGAGCAGTACTTC
CDR3 protein: CASSPTGIEQYF

clone size: NA
J gene: TRBJ1-1
V gene: TRBV18
D gene: TRBD1
CDR3 length: 15
CDR3 DNA: TGTGCCAGCTCCGCTCTGACAGGGGTAGACACTGAAGCTTTCTTT
CDR3 protein: CASSALTGVDTEAFF

clone size: NA
J gene: TRBJ1-1
V gene: TRBV6-6
D gene: NA
CDR3 length: 15
CDR3 DNA: TGTGCCAGCAGTAACCCGACAGAATCGAACACTGAAGCTTTCTTT
CDR3 protein: CASSNPTESNTEAFF

clone size: NA
J gene: TRBJ1-5
V gene: TRBV3-1/TRBV3-2
D gene: TRBD1
CDR3 length: 14
CDR3 DNA: TGTGCCAGCAGCCAACAGGGGGCCGCTCAGCCCCAGCATTTT
CDR3 protein: CASSQQGAAQPQHF

clone size: few
J gene: TRBJ2-1
V gene: TRBV29-1
D gene: TRBD2
CDR3 length: 14
CDR3 DNA: TGCAGCGTTGCTGATAGCGGGGGTCCCAATGAGCAGTTCTTC
CDR3 protein: CSVADSGGPNEQFF

clone size: NA
J gene: TRBJ2-2
V gene: TRBV19
D gene: TRBD1
CDR3 length: 16
CDR3 DNA: TGTGCCAGTAGTATGAGACAGGGGGCACCAACCGGGGAGCTGTTTTTT
CDR3 protein: CASSMRQGAPTGELFF

clone size: NA
J gene: TRBJ2-7
V gene: TRBV5-1
D gene: TRBD1
CDR3 length: 15
CDR3 DNA: TGCGCCAGCAGCTTGGCGACAGGGTTCGTTAACGAGCAGTACTTC
CDR3 protein: CASSLATGFVNEQYF

clone size: NA
J gene: TRBJ2-7
V gene: TRBV4-2
D gene: TRBD2
CDR3 length: 15
CDR3 DNA: TGTGCCAGCAGCCAAGATGGGACTAGCGGGGAGGAGCAGTACTTC
CDR3 protein: CASSQDGTSGEEQYF

clone size: NA
J gene: TRBJ2-5
V gene: TRBV28
D gene: TRBD2
CDR3 length: 16
CDR3 DNA: TGTGCCAGCACTTGGGGGCTAGCGGGGGGGCCGGAGACCCAGTACTTC
CDR3 protein: CASTWGLAGGPETQYF

clone size: NA
J gene: TRBJ1-6
V gene: TRBV6-2/TRBV6-3
D gene: NA
CDR3 length: 15
CDR3 DNA: TGTGCCAGCAGCCCAATATGGCAGGGCGATTCACCCCTCCACTTT
CDR3 protein: CASSPIWQGDSPLHF

clone size: NA
J gene: TRBJ1-2
V gene: TRBV2
D gene: TRBD1
CDR3 length: 15
CDR3 DNA: TGTGCCAGCAGGGTTCCTGACAGGGGGCCCTATGGCTACACCTTC
CDR3 protein: CASRVPDRGPYGYTF

clone size: NA
J gene: TRBJ2-3
V gene: TRBV5-6
D gene: TRBD1
CDR3 length: 17
CDR3 DNA: TGTGCCAGCAGCGGGAGCATAGGACAGGGAGGCACAGATACGCAGTATTTT
CDR3 protein: CASSGSIGQGGTDTQYF

clone size: NA
J gene: TRBJ2-5
V gene: TRBV24-1
D gene: TRBD1
CDR3 length: 14
CDR3 DNA: TGTGCCACCAGTGTCACAGGGGGTCAAGAGACCCAGTACTTC
CDR3 protein: CATSVTGGQETQYF

clone size: few
J gene: TRBJ2-7
V gene: TRBV19
D gene: TRBD2
CDR3 length: 15
CDR3 DNA: TGTGCCAGTAGTGTTTTAGCGGGGGGAAACTACGAGCAGTACTTC
CDR3 protein: CASSVLAGGNYEQYF

clone size: once
J gene: TRBJ2-3
V gene: TRBV19
D gene: NA
CDR3 length: 13
CDR3 DNA: TGTGCCAGTAGTCGGGGATTCACAGATACGCAGTATTTT
CDR3 protein: CASSRGFTDTQYF

clone size: once
J gene: TRBJ1-2
V gene: TRBV19
D gene: TRBD1
CDR3 length: 14
CDR3 DNA: TGTGCCAGTAGCTTCTTAACAGGGGCGGCTGGCTACACCTTC
CDR3 protein: CASSFLTGAAGYTF

clone size: NA
J gene: TRBJ2-2
V gene: TRBV27
D gene: NA
CDR3 length: 16
CDR3 DNA: TGTGCCAGCAGTTGGGTGACAGTTGCGAACACCGGGGAGCTGTTTTTT
CDR3 protein: CASSWVTVANTGELFF

clone size: NA
J gene: TRBJ1-4
V gene: TRBV9
D gene: NA
CDR3 length: 14
CDR3 DNA: TGTGCCAGCAGTGTTGCTGGTGCGGGTGAAAAACTGTTTTTT
CDR3 protein: CASSVAGAGEKLFF

clone size: once
J gene: TRBJ2-7
V gene: TRBV28
D gene: NA
CDR3 length: 12
CDR3 DNA: TGTGCCAGCAGTTTAGGCCTTTGGGAGCAGTACTTC
CDR3 protein: CASSLGLWEQYF

clone size: NA
J gene: TRBJ1-5
V gene: TRBV19
D gene: NA
CDR3 length: 14
CDR3 DNA: TGTGCCAGTAGTATTTCCACAGACAATCAGCCCCAGCATTTT
CDR3 protein: CASSISTDNQPQHF

clone size: NA
J gene: TRBJ2-7
V gene: TRBV6-5
D gene: NA
CDR3 length: 15
CDR3 DNA: TGTGCCAGCAGTCGAAGCGGTCCAGAGTCCTACGAGCAGTACTTC
CDR3 protein: CASSRSGPESYEQYF

clone size: NA
J gene: TRBJ2-7
V gene: TRBV7-9
D gene: TRBD1
CDR3 length: 16
CDR3 DNA: TGTGCCAGCTCCGGGACAGGAGGCAAAAGGACCTACGAGCAGTACTTC
CDR3 protein: CASSGTGGKRTYEQYF

clone size: NA
J gene: TRBJ2-2
V gene: TRBV5-1
D gene: TRBD2
CDR3 length: 17
CDR3 DNA: TGCGCCAGCAGCTTCAGACTAGCGGGTACGAACACCGGGGAGCTGTTTTTT
CDR3 protein: CASSFRLAGTNTGELFF

clone size: NA
J gene: TRBJ2-1
V gene: TRBV7-8
D gene: TRBD2
CDR3 length: 16
CDR3 DNA: TGTGCCAGCAGCTTAGAGGCGGGGGGGGTCTACAATGAGCAGTTCTTC
CDR3 protein: CASSLEAGGVYNEQFF

clone size: NA
J gene: TRBJ1-1
V gene: TRBV6-5
D gene: NA
CDR3 length: 13
CDR3 DNA: TGTGCCAGCAGTTGGACAGTGAGGACTGAAGCTTTCTTT
CDR3 protein: CASSWTVRTEAFF

clone size: NA
J gene: TRBJ2-3
V gene: TRBV11-2
D gene: TRBD2
CDR3 length: 16
CDR3 DNA: TGTGCCAGCAGCCGTGGACTAGCTACTAGCACAGATACGCAGTATTTT
CDR3 protein: CASSRGLATSTDTQYF

clone size: once
J gene: TRBJ2-5
V gene: TRBV7-9
D gene: TRBD1
CDR3 length: 15
CDR3 DNA: TGTGCCAGCAGCTTACGACAGGGGAGCCAAGAGACCCAGTACTTC
CDR3 protein: CASSLRQGSQETQYF

clone size: NA
J gene: TRBJ1-2
V gene: TRBV18
D gene: TRBD1
CDR3 length: 15
CDR3 DNA: TGTGCCAGCTCACCGGGACAGGGGTTGAACTATGGCTACACCTTC
CDR3 protein: CASSPGQGLNYGYTF